The 25 T cell receptor beta chains in this list originate from one sample, sequenced in a study of cytomegalovirus exposure and HLA in healthy donors. 13 Jbeta primers and 60 Vbeta primers were used for the PCR. Assay: immunoSEQ multiplex PCR; the TCRdb copy retains only in-frame clones and omits some. The table records some 200,000 clones, about 13% of them present only once. Specimen: PBMCs. The receptors here all came from a man between 45 and 60 years old in good health and CMV-seropositive.

Note on this clone: Distinct nucleotide sequences in the sample also encode this CDR3. The gene calls are TRBV6-6 and TRBJ1-2; TRBD1 agrees at 9 bases. Germline CDR1 and CDR2: MNHNY and SVGAGI (reference sequence). The CDR3 is 14 amino acids. V gave up 5 bases and J gave up 5 bases; unmatched junction bases: 6. CDR3 sequence (DNA): TGTGCCAGCAGTGGACAGGGGAGCAATTATGGCTACACCTTC. Amino acids: CASSGQGSNYGYTF.

The chain combines TRBV5-1 with TRBJ1-5; no firm D call. CDR3 length: 11 residues. With 2 bases removed from V and 13 bases from J, the gap between germline ends came to 10 bases. Germline lookup yields CDR1 SGHRS and CDR2 YFSETQ. Here the CDR3 DNA reads TGCGCCAGCAGCTTCCTTAGAAAGCAGCATTTT. The encoded protein is CASSFLRKQHF.

The V and J genes are TRBV9 and TRBJ1-6; tentative D call: TRBD1 (6 bases). The CDR3 consists of 13 residues. The V gene lost 0 bases and the J gene lost 10 bases, with 8 bases spanning the gap. Germline CDR1 SGDLS, CDR2 YYNGEE. The CDR3 sequence: CASSVEDRSPLHF. DNA for the CDR3: TGTGCCAGCAGCGTAGAAGACAGGTCACCCCTCCACTTT.

This sequence joins TRBV2 and TRBJ1-5, with 10 bases that match TRBD1. The V gene end was trimmed by 6 bases and the J gene end by 1 base; junction bases not matched to a gene: 3. The CDR3 covers 15 residues. Germline V gene lookup returns CDR1 SNHLY and CDR2 FYNNEI. The CDR3 DNA is TGTGCCAGCAGAGGGACAGGGGAGAGCAATCAGCCCCAGCATTTT. Translation gives CASRGTGESNQPQHF.

The chain is built from TRBV18 and TRBJ1-1; D gene unclear. V was pared by 4 bases and J by 4 bases, with 10 bases between. Germline CDR1 and CDR2: KGHSH and LQKENI. The CDR3 extends over 13 amino acids. For the CDR3, the DNA is TGTGCCAGCTCACTTGAGGGTCTCACTGAAGCTTTCTTT. This codes for CASSLEGLTEAFF.

The sample holds a few counts of this clone. The rearrangement links TRBV7-9 to TRBJ1-2, with 9 nucleotides matching TRBD1. With 5 bases clipped from V and 3 bases from J, the junction kept 4 bases outside the gene matches. Germline V gene lookup returns CDR1 SEHNR and CDR2 FQNEAQ (reference sequence). The CDR3 spans 14 residues. The CDR3 sequence: CASSVDRGHYGYTF. CDR3 nucleotide sequence: TGTGCCAGCAGCGTGGACAGGGGACACTATGGCTACACCTTC.

The gene calls are TRBV28 and TRBJ1-1; D gene unclear. Germline V lookup: CDR1 MDHEN, CDR2 SYDVKM. V was pared by 1 base and J by 3 bases, with 9 bases between. The CDR3 sequence is 14 residues long. The CDR3 region is CASSLFGVDTEAFF. In DNA, the CDR3 is TGTGCCAGCAGTTTATTCGGGGTTGACACTGAAGCTTTCTTT.

V is TRBV2 and J is TRBJ1-1; 8 bases align to TRBD1. The J segment lost 5 bases and the V segment lost 6 bases, leaving 8 bases of the junction unmatched. The V gene's germline CDR1 is SNHLY and CDR2 FYNNEI. This CDR3 comprises 14 residues. The CDR3 bases are TGTGCCAGCAGCGTCACAGGGGGTTGGACTGAAGCTTTCTTT. Its protein is CASSVTGGWTEAFF.

This clone turned up a few times. Other DNA sequences of this sample code for an identical CDR3. The chain links TRBV9 to TRBJ2-1; 7 nucleotides line up with TRBD2. Germline values: CDR1 SGDLS, CDR2 YYNGEE. The CDR3 is 16 residues long. After removal of 0 bases from V and 5 bases from J, the junction contained 8 bases not matched to a gene. The CDR3 nucleotides read TGTGCCAGCAGCGTAGGTCCTAGCGGAGGAGACAATGAGCAGTTCTTC. Its protein product is CASSVGPSGGDNEQFF. Combining the CDR3 with reference TRBV9 and TRBJ2-1 gives the whole variable domain DSGVTQTPKHLITATGQRVTLRCSPRSGDLSVYWYQQSLDQGLQFLIQYYNGEERAKGNILERFSAQQFPDLHSELNLSSLELGDSALYFCASSVGPSGGDNEQFFGPGTRLTVL.

This clone was seen just once. The chain uses TRBV9 and TRBJ2-7; D not resolved. The CDR3 spans 13 residues. The germline CDR1 and CDR2 sequences are SGDLS and YYNGEE. V lost 4 bases to trimming and J lost 6 bases, with 14 bases between them. CDR3 in amino acids: CASSSTGSPEQYF. Written as DNA, the CDR3 is TGTGCCAGCAGCTCGACGGGTTCTCCCGAGCAGTACTTC.

The V gene is TRBV5-4, the J gene TRBJ1-1; TRBD1 aligns across 12 bases. This CDR3 has 14 amino acids. Looked up from germline, CDR1 is SGHNT and CDR2 is YYREEE (reference sequence). V lost 4 bases to trimming and J lost 10 bases; unmatched junction nucleotides: 8. The CDR3 nucleotides are TGTGCCAGCAGCGGGACAGGGGGCCTGGGGGTAGCTTTCTTT. Its protein product is CASSGTGGLGVAFF.

The chain recombines TRBV5-1 with TRBJ2-3; D possibly corresponds to TRBD2 (6 bases). Trimming removed 0 bases at V and 1 base at J, with 9 bases between. Germline V gives CDR1 SGHRS, CDR2 YFSETQ. The CDR3 contains 15 residues. The CDR3, as DNA: TGCGCCAGCAGCTTGGGACTAGTGGGCACAGATACGCAGTATTTT. This encodes CASSLGLVGTDTQYF.

This clone was found a few times. The rearrangement uses TRBV7-2 and TRBJ1-6, with D perhaps TRBD1 (6 bases). In germline, CDR1 is SGHTA, CDR2 FQGNSA. The CDR3 extends over 16 amino acids. Trimming took off 0 bases at V and 7 bases at J, with 13 bases between the two ends. This CDR3 reads CASSLALQGPNSPLHF. The CDR3 region has the DNA TGTGCCAGCAGCTTAGCCCTACAGGGTCCCAATTCACCCCTCCACTTT.

This clone occurred a few times. Within the sample, other DNA sequences also encode this same CDR3. The chain is built from TRBV6-6 and TRBJ2-7; D perhaps matches TRBD2 (5 bases). V lost 0 bases and J 0 bases, leaving 12 bases between the germline ends. This CDR3 spans 16 amino acids. Germline V gives CDR1 MNHNY, CDR2 SVGAGI (reference sequence). The CDR3 nucleotides read TGTGCCAGCAGTTACTCTGGCGGCACTAGCTCCTACGAGCAGTACGTC. Protein: CASSYSGGTSSYEQYV.

This clone was picked up a small number of times. The rearrangement joins TRBV6-5 to TRBJ1-2; D unresolved. Trimming took off 0 bases at V and 1 base at J, with 6 bases between the two ends. The germline V gene has CDR1 MNHEY and CDR2 SVGAGI. CDR3 length: 14 residues. CDR3 residues: CASSYSNLNYGYTF. The CDR3 DNA is TGTGCCAGCAGTTACTCTAATCTTAACTATGGCTACACCTTC.

This clone was seen a handful of times. V gene TRBV5-1 combines with J gene TRBJ2-5, with 11 nucleotides matching TRBD2. CDR1 and CDR2 from the germline V gene are SGHRS and YFSETQ. The CDR3 totals 17 residues. V gave up 1 base and J gave up 5 bases; unmatched junction bases: 10. CDR3 loop: CASSLHQLAGGPETQYF. The DNA for the CDR3 is TGCGCCAGCAGCTTGCATCAGTTAGCGGGGGGGCCGGAGACCCAGTACTTC.

The gene calls are TRBV18 and TRBJ2-4, with D perhaps TRBD1 (6 bases). V dropped 1 base and J dropped 2 bases, with 15 bases sitting between them. CDR1 and CDR2 (germline): KGHSH, LQKENI. The CDR3 has 17 residues. CDR3 loop: CASSPQQGPITKNIQYF. In nucleotides, the CDR3 is TGTGCCAGCTCACCACAACAGGGTCCAATAACCAAAAACATTCAGTACTTC.

This clone was observed a handful of times. Within the sample, other DNA sequences also encode this same CDR3. This chain joins TRBV9 and TRBJ2-3; D is perhaps TRBD1 (5 bases). V was pared by 0 bases and J by 4 bases, with 6 bases between. The CDR3 is 13 residues long. CDR1 and CDR2 (germline): SGDLS, YYNGEE. CDR3 nucleotide sequence: TGTGCCAGCAGCGTAGTAGGGGCAGATACGCAGTATTTT. This encodes CASSVVGADTQYF.

This clone was observed a handful of times. This chain's CDR3 is CAHRGTDTQYF. For the CDR3, the DNA is TGTGCCCACCGGGGCACAGATACGCAGTATTTT. The chain joins TRBV7-9 to TRBJ2-3; D is undetermined. This CDR3 contains 11 residues. Germline V CDR1 and CDR2: SEHNR, FQNEAQ (reference sequence). Trimming shortened V by 11 bases and J by 1 base, and 7 bases separated the two germline ends.

The gene calls are TRBV9 and TRBJ2-1; 14 bases align to TRBD2. Germline lookup yields CDR1 SGDLS and CDR2 YYNGEE. The CDR3 sequence is 15 residues long. Germline trimming cut 3 bases from V and 7 bases from J; bases unmatched to any gene: 3. The CDR3 loop reads CASSGTSGGMNEQFF. DNA for the CDR3: TGTGCCAGCAGCGGGACTAGCGGGGGGATGAATGAGCAGTTCTTC.

This clone appeared a few times. The rearrangement joins TRBV5-6 to TRBJ1-2; D ambiguous. There are 13 residues in the CDR3. Between the trimmed V and J ends, which lost 2 bases and 4 bases, there was a span of 9 bases. The germline CDR1 and CDR2 sequences are SGHDT and YYEEEE. In DNA form, the CDR3 reads TGTGCCAGCAGCTTTCAGGCGCTCTATGGCTACACCTTC. It is translated as CASSFQALYGYTF.

This chain joins TRBV5-4 and TRBJ1-2; D remains ambiguous. This CDR3 is built from 14 residues. Trimming took off 0 bases at V and 2 bases at J, with 8 bases between the two ends. The V gene's germline CDR1 is SGHNT and CDR2 YYREEE (reference sequence). CDR3 DNA sequence: TGTGCCAGCAGCTTGGACAGCCAAAACTATGGCTACACCTTC. This gives the protein CASSLDSQNYGYTF.

This clone turned up a few times. The chain employs TRBV5-1 and TRBJ2-7; D remains unclear. V lost 0 bases and J lost 6, with 10 bases in between. The germline gives CDR1 SGHRS, CDR2 YFSETQ. The CDR3 contains 13 residues. CDR3 amino acids: CASSLAVMAEQYF. For the CDR3, the DNA is TGCGCCAGCAGCTTGGCTGTTATGGCCGAGCAGTACTTC. The full variable domain, in which reference TRBV5-1 and TRBJ2-7 provide the parts outside the CDR3, is KAGVTQTPRYLIKTRGQQVTLSCSPISGHRSVSWYQQTPGQGLQFLFEYFSETQRNKGNFPGRFSGRQFSNSRSEMNVSTLELGDSALYLCASSLAVMAEQYFGPGTRLTVT.

This clone has more than one count but fewer than ten. This rearrangement joins TRBV29-1 to TRBJ2-1; no firm D call. The germline V gene encodes CDR1 SQVTM and CDR2 ANQGSEA. CDR3 length equals 11 residues. Trimming removed 7 bases from V and 8 bases from J, with 12 bases in between. The CDR3 spells CSADQFDEQFF. Here the CDR3 DNA reads TGCAGCGCAGATCAGTTCGATGAGCAGTTCTTC.

This clone appeared a few times. The chain is built from TRBV5-1 and TRBJ2-7; 10 bases match TRBD2. Germline V gene lookup returns CDR1 SGHRS and CDR2 YFSETQ. This CDR3 is 15 amino acids long. V shed 3 bases, J shed 2 bases, and the junction held 5 bases outside the gene matches. The CDR3 spells CASSYLAGDTYEQYV. The DNA of the CDR3 is TGCGCCAGCAGCTATCTAGCGGGGGATACCTACGAGCAGTACGTC.